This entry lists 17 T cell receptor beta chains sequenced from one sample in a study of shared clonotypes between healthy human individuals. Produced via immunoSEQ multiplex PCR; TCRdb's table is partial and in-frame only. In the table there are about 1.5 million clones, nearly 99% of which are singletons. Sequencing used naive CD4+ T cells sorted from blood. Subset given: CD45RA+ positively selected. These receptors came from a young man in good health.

The CDR3 DNA is TGTGCCTGGAGTGTACTGGAGGCCTTTGGCGAGCAGTACTTC. Residues: CAWSVLEAFGEQYF. The chain employs TRBV30 and TRBJ2-7; D perhaps matches TRBD2 (5 bases). Germline V gives CDR1 GTSNPN, CDR2 SVGIG (reference sequence). V lost 0 bases, J lost 6 bases, and 15 bases lay in between. The CDR3 spans 14 residues. The whole variable domain, filled in from reference TRBV30 and TRBJ2-7, reads SQTIHQWPATLVQPVGSPLSLECTVEGTSNPNLYWYRQAAGRGLQLLFYSVGIGQISSEVPQNLSASRPQDRQFILSSKKLLLSDSGFYLCAWSVLEAFGEQYFGPGTRLTVT.

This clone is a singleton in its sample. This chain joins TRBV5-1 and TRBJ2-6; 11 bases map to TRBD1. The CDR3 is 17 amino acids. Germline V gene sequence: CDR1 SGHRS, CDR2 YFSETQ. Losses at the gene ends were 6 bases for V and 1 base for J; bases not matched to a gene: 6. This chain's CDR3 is CASTRTGGGSGANVLTF. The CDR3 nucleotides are TGCGCCAGCACCCGGACAGGGGGCGGGTCTGGGGCCAACGTCCTGACTTTC.

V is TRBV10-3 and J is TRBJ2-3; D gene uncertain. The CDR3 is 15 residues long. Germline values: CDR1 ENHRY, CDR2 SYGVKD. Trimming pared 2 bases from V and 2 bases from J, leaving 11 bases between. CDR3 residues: CAISEDGSPTDTQYF. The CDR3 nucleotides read TGTGCCATCAGTGAGGACGGCTCCCCCACAGATACGCAGTATTTT.

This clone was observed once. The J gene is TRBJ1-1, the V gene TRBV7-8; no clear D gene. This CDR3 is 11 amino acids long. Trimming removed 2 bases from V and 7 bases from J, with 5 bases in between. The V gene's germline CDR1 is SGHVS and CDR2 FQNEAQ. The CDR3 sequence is CASSLYYEAFF. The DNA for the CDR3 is TGTGCCAGCAGCTTATACTATGAAGCTTTCTTT.

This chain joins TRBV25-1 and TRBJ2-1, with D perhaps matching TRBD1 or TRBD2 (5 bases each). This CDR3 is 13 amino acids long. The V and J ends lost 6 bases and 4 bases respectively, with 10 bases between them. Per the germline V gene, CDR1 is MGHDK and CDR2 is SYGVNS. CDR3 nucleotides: TGTGCCAGCAGCGGGGCCCTATACAATGAGCAGTTCTTC. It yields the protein CASSGALYNEQFF.

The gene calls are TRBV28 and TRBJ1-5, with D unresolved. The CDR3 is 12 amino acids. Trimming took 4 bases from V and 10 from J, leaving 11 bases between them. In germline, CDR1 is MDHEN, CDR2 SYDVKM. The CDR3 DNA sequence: TGTGCCAGCAGTTCCCTGGGCAAACCCCAGCATTTT. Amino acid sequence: CASSSLGKPQHF.

Here the CDR3 reads CASSYRTGGNGYTF. In DNA, the CDR3 is TGTGCCAGCAGTTATAGAACAGGGGGTAATGGCTACACCTTC. The V gene is TRBV6-6, the J gene TRBJ1-2; 8 nucleotides line up with TRBD1. This CDR3 has 14 residues. CDR1 is MNHNY, CDR2 SVGAGI, per germline (reference sequence). The ends lost 3 bases at V and 6 bases at J; junction bases unmatched: 6.

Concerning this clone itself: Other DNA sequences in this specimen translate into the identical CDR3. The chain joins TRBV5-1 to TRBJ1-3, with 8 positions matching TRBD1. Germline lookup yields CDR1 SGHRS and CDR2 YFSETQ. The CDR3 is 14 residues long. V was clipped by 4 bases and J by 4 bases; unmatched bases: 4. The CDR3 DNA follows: TGCGCCAGCAGCCCCGGGACAGGAGGAAACACCATATATTTT. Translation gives CASSPGTGGNTIYF.

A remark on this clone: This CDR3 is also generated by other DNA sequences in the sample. CDR3 in DNA: TGTGCCAGCAGCCGGGACAGAAGACAAGAGACCCAGTACTTC. Translating it yields CASSRDRRQETQYF. V gene TRBV28 combines with J gene TRBJ2-5, with 7 nucleotides matching TRBD1. V dropped 6 bases and J dropped 2; count of bases not matched to a gene: 6. Looked up from germline, CDR1 is MDHEN and CDR2 is SYDVKM. The CDR3 totals 14 residues.

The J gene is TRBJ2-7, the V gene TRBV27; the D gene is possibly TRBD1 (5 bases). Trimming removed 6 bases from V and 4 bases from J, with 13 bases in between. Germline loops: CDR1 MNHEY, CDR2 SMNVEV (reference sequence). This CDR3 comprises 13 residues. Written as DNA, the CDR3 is TGTGCCAGCAGCCGGACAATGTTTTACGAGCAGTACTTC. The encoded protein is CASSRTMFYEQYF.

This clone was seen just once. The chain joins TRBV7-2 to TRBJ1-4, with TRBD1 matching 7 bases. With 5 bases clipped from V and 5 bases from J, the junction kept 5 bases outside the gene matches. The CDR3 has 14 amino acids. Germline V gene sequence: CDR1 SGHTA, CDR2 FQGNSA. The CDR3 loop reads CASSQDRANEKLFF. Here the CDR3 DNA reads TGTGCCAGCAGCCAAGACAGGGCCAATGAAAAACTGTTTTTT.

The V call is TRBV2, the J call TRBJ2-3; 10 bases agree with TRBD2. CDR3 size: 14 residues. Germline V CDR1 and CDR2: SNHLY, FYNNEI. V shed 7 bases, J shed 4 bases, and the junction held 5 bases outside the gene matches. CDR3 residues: CASKASGSPDTQYF. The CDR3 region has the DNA TGTGCCAGCAAGGCTAGCGGGAGCCCAGATACGCAGTATTTT.

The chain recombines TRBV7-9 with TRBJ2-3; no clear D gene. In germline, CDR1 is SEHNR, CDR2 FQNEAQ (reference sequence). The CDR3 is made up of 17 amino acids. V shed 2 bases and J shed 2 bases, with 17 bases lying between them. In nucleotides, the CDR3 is TGTGCCAGCAGCTTACCACCCCGTGAGCGATACACAGATACGCAGTATTTT. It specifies CASSLPPRERYTDTQYF.

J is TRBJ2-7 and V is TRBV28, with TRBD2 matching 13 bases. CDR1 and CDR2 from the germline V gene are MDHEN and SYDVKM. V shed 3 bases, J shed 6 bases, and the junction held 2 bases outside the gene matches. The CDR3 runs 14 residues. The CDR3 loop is CASSLWTSGSEQYF. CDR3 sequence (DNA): TGTGCCAGCAGTTTGTGGACTAGCGGGAGCGAGCAGTACTTC.

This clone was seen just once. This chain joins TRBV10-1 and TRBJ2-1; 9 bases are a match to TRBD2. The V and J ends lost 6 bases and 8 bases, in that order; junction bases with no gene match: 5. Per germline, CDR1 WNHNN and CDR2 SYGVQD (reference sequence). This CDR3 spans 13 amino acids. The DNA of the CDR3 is TGCGCCAGCAGCTTTAGCGGGAGCCATGAGCAGTTCTTC. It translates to CASSFSGSHEQFF.

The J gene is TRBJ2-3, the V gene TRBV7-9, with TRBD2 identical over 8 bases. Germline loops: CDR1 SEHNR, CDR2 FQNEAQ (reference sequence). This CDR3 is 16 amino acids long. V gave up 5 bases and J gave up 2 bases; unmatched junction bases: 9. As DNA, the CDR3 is TGTGCCAGCAGCAAAGGGGTAGCGGGAACCACAGATACGCAGTATTTT. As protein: CASSKGVAGTTDTQYF.

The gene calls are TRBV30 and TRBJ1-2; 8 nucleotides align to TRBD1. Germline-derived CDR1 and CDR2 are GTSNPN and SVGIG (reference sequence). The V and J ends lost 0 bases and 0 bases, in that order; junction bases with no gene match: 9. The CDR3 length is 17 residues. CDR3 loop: CAWSVLHRGKTNYGYTF. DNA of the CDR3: TGTGCCTGGAGTGTACTTCACAGGGGGAAGACTAACTATGGCTACACCTTC.